A single sample is the source of the 27 T cell receptor beta chains below, sequenced in a study of T-cell reconstitution after alpha-beta-depleted transplantation in children. Library preparation (for TCRbeta) was performed with unique molecular identifiers. TCRdb re-called the PCR reads with MiXCR, one entry per CDR3 protein. The sample gives hundreds of thousands of distinct CDR3 sequences, about 15% of which show up once; about 1.1% is in the top ten. The specimen comprised PBMCs from the stem cell graft donor, sampled from the stem cell graft. These receptors were collected from a human donor who donated a stem cell graft to a child with acute myeloid leukemia.

V and J are TRBV20-1 and TRBJ2-7; D is undetermined. Germline V lookup: CDR1 DFQATT, CDR2 SNEGSKA (reference sequence). V was clipped by 5 bases and J by 7 bases, with 18 bases between them. The CDR3 runs to 13 residues. The CDR3 region is CSAPENLKQEQYF. CDR3 nucleotide sequence: TGCAGTGCTCCCGAGAATCTAAAGCAGGAGCAGTACTTC.

This clonotype was counted between two and nine times. The chain employs TRBV12-3 or TRBV12-4 and TRBJ1-5; D not resolved. The V gene lost 4 bases and the J gene lost 13 bases, with 14 bases spanning the gap. This CDR3 has 12 residues. The CDR3 loop is CASSSPRAVQHF. CDR3 coding DNA: TGTGCCAGCAGTTCTCCAAGGGCTGTACAGCATTTT.

This clonotype was observed a handful of times. The CDR3 DNA follows: TGTGCCAGCAGTTTAATGTCGACAGGGGGCCCGGAGACCCAGTACTTC. Its translation: CASSLMSTGGPETQYF. The genes are TRBV12-3 or TRBV12-4 and TRBJ2-5, with 10 bases matching TRBD1. There are 16 residues in the CDR3. The V segment lost 2 bases and the J segment 5 bases; nucleotides outside the gene matches: 8.

This clonotype was seen a handful of times. The chain carries TRBV20-1 and TRBJ2-5, with 11 bases matching TRBD2. This CDR3 has 18 amino acids. V was pared by 1 base and J by 0 bases, with 10 bases of the junction left unmatched. Germline V gene data show CDR1 as DFQATT and CDR2 as SNEGSKA (reference sequence). Here the CDR3 reads CSARGWQTSGIDQETQYF. The CDR3 DNA is TGCAGTGCTAGAGGGTGGCAGACTAGCGGGATTGACCAAGAGACCCAGTACTTC.

The sample holds many counts of this clonotype. The chain combines TRBV5-6 with TRBJ2-1; 9 nucleotides line up with TRBD2. The CDR3 has 14 residues. The junction had 3 bases not matched to a gene; V was cut back by 0 bases and J by 8 bases. CDR1 is SGHDT and CDR2 is YYEEEE in the germline V gene. CDR3 coding DNA: TGTGCCAGCAGCTTGGCTAGCGGGGTCCATGAGCAGTTCTTC. It translates to CASSLASGVHEQFF.

The table lists this clonotype with many counts. The gene calls are TRBV4-3 and TRBJ2-2, with D unclear. Germline CDR1 LGHNA, CDR2 YSLEER. V lost 1 base and J lost 3, with 12 bases in between. The CDR3 loop spans 16 amino acids. This CDR3 reads CASSQAEGRDTGELFF. Written as DNA, the CDR3 is TGCGCCAGCAGCCAAGCGGAAGGAAGGGACACCGGGGAGCTGTTTTTT.

About this clonotype: This may be a read error: a much more frequent sequence differs by one nucleotide. The CDR3 does not close with the conserved phenylalanine or tryptophan, likely indicating a read error. The rearrangement joins TRBV20-1 to TRBJ1-5; 7 bases are a match to TRBD1. V dropped 2 bases and J dropped 7; count of bases not matched to a gene: 2. The CDR3 is 12 amino acids. Looked up from germline, CDR1 is DFQATT and CDR2 is SNEGSKA (reference sequence). The CDR3 DNA follows: TGCAGTGCTAGAAACAGGGGCCAGCCCCAGCATGTT. It is translated as CSARNRGQPQHV.

This chain joins TRBV24-1 and TRBJ2-5; TRBD1 matches at 10 bases. Germline V gene lookup returns CDR1 KGHDR and CDR2 SFDVKD. The CDR3 sequence is 13 residues long. The V segment lost 12 bases and the J segment 3 bases; nucleotides outside the gene matches: 6. The CDR3 reads CAAQGTGEETQYF. As DNA, the CDR3 is TGTGCCGCCCAGGGGACAGGGGAAGAGACCCAGTACTTC.

This clonotype has a count of ten or more. The chain has TRBV20-1 and TRBJ2-5; D unresolved. The V end lost 4 bases, the J end lost 5 bases, and 11 bases lay between the germline ends. Germline V gene lookup returns CDR1 DFQATT and CDR2 SNEGSKA (reference sequence). CDR3 length: 12 amino acids. In nucleotides, the CDR3 is TGCAGTGCTATACCCCGTCCGGAGACCCAGTACTTC. It yields the protein CSAIPRPETQYF.

In its sample, this clonotype was seen many times. The rearrangement joins TRBV6-1 to TRBJ2-1; 7 bases map to TRBD1. CDR1 is MNHNS and CDR2 is SASEGT in the germline V gene. Germline trimming cut 10 bases from V and 0 bases from J; bases unmatched to any gene: 6. The CDR3 totals 14 residues. The CDR3 DNA is TGTGCCACCCTGAGGGACAGCTCCTACAATGAGCAGTTCTTC. Translated: CATLRDSSYNEQFF.

In its sample, this clonotype was seen once. V gene TRBV15 combines with J gene TRBJ1-6; 7 bases align to TRBD1. This CDR3 is built from 14 residues. Trimming cost V 5 bases and J 13 bases; bases outside gene matches: 11. CDR1 and CDR2 from the germline V gene are LNHNV and YYDKDF (reference sequence). The CDR3 sequence: CATSPRQGRDPLHF. The CDR3 nucleotides are TGTGCCACCAGCCCACGACAGGGAAGGGATCCCCTCCACTTT.

This CDR3 is CATSDPRQGAFSYNEQFF. Here the CDR3 DNA reads TGTGCCACCAGTGACCCCCGACAGGGGGCATTCTCCTACAATGAGCAGTTCTTC. The rearrangement uses TRBV24-1 and TRBJ2-1, with TRBD1 matching over 10 bases. The CDR3 is made up of 18 amino acids. CDR1 is KGHDR, CDR2 SFDVKD, per germline. Trimming took 4 bases from V and 0 from J; bases not matched to a gene: 8.

The sample holds a few counts of this clonotype. V and J are TRBV6-1 and TRBJ1-2, with D uncertain. Per the germline V gene, CDR1 is MNHNS and CDR2 is SASEGT. The CDR3 covers 14 residues. Trimming left V 1 base short and J 7 bases short, with 13 bases between. The CDR3 DNA is TGTGCCAGCAGTGAAGAGGTCTTTAGCCCTGGCTACACCTTC. It encodes CASSEEVFSPGYTF.

This clonotype was seen many times. The rearrangement uses TRBV7-7 and TRBJ1-3; D not certain. The CDR3 extends over 13 amino acids. Trimming cost V 4 bases and J 4 bases, with 8 bases left between them. Germline values: CDR1 SSHAT, CDR2 FNYEAQ (reference sequence). The CDR3 spells CASSSDQGNTIYF. In DNA form, the CDR3 reads TGTGCCAGCAGCTCGGACCAAGGAAACACCATATATTTT.

This clonotype appeared a few times. The chain combines TRBV27 with TRBJ2-7; TRBD1 matches at 9 bases. Germline loops: CDR1 MNHEY, CDR2 SMNVEV (reference sequence). J lost 4 bases, V lost 6 bases, and 7 bases had no gene match. The CDR3 runs to 14 residues. CDR3 nucleotides: TGTGCCAGCAGCCCCTTTGGGACAGGGTACGAGCAGTACGTC. Protein: CASSPFGTGYEQYV.

J is TRBJ2-5 and V is TRBV5-5; D unclear. This CDR3 is 13 amino acids long. The germline V gene has CDR1 SGHKS and CDR2 YYEKEE (reference sequence). Trimming removed 2 bases from V and 5 bases from J, with 10 bases in between. The CDR3 DNA sequence: TGTGCCAGCAGCTTATACCGACCCGAGACCCAGTACTTC. It is translated as CASSLYRPETQYF.

The genes are TRBV20-1 and TRBJ1-5; D possibly corresponds to TRBD1 (6 bases). The germline V and J ends were trimmed by 6 bases and 2 bases, with 14 bases remaining between them. This CDR3 region has 14 residues. The germline gives CDR1 DFQATT, CDR2 SNEGSKA (reference sequence). The CDR3 spells CSAGGGYGNQPQHF. CDR3 coding DNA: TGCAGTGCAGGGGGGGGGTATGGCAATCAGCCCCAGCATTTT.

This clonotype was observed at least ten times. This chain joins TRBV12-3 or TRBV12-4 and TRBJ2-1; 7 bases map to TRBD2. The V and J ends lost 6 bases and 0 bases, in that order; junction bases with no gene match: 5. The CDR3 length is 15 residues. In DNA, the CDR3 is TGTGCCAGCAGCCCCGGGACTAACTCCTACAATGAGCAGTTCTTC. Protein sequence: CASSPGTNSYNEQFF.

This clonotype was detected ten times or more. The gene calls are TRBV4-3 and TRBJ1-6; the D gene is possibly TRBD1 (6 bases). V gave up 0 bases and J gave up 7 bases, with 13 bases separating them. This CDR3 spans 16 amino acids. The V gene's germline CDR1 is LGHNA and CDR2 YSLEER. CDR3 nucleotides: TGCGCCAGCAGCCAAGACAGGGGACGCCGAAATTCACCCCTCCACTTT. It is translated as CASSQDRGRRNSPLHF.

This clonotype was detected many times. The chain links TRBV12-3 or TRBV12-4 to TRBJ2-7; D not resolved. V was clipped by 6 bases and J by 4 bases, with 7 bases between them. The CDR3 has 11 residues. The CDR3 nucleotides are TGTGCCAGCAGCCTCCATTACGAGCAGTACTTC. Its translation is CASSLHYEQYF.

This clonotype was detected ten times or more. CDR3 nucleotide sequence: TGTGCCAGCAGCCAGACTACAGATACGCAGTATTTT. It is translated as CASSQTTDTQYF. The rearrangement links TRBV7-2 to TRBJ2-3; D gene ambiguous. The germline V and J ends were trimmed by 5 bases and 3 bases, with 6 bases remaining between them. Germline V gives CDR1 SGHTA, CDR2 FQGNSA. CDR3 length: 12 residues.

The V and J genes are TRBV27 and TRBJ2-7, with 10 bases aligning to TRBD2. This CDR3 region has 17 residues. Germline CDR1 reads MNHEY; CDR2 reads SMNVEV (reference sequence). V gave up 4 bases and J gave up 0 bases; unmatched junction bases: 9. The CDR3, as DNA: TGTGCCAGCAGTTGGTCTAGCGGGGGCTTTAGCTCCTACGAGCAGTACTTC. Residues: CASSWSSGGFSSYEQYF.

This clonotype was counted many times. The chain combines TRBV6-1 with TRBJ2-7, with TRBD1 matching over 9 bases. J was trimmed by 5 bases and V by 6 bases; bases with no gene match: 8. From germline, CDR1 is MNHNS and CDR2 SASEGT. CDR3 length equals 14 residues. In nucleotides, the CDR3 is TGTGCCAGCAGCCGGGACAGGGTGTCCCACGAGCAGTACGTC. Protein: CASSRDRVSHEQYV.

The sample holds a few counts of this clonotype. The chain recombines TRBV5-1 with TRBJ1-2; 9 nucleotides agree with TRBD1. V lost 3 bases to trimming and J lost 8 bases; unmatched junction nucleotides: 14. Germline V gene lookup returns CDR1 SGHRS and CDR2 YFSETQ. The CDR3 is 16 residues long. This CDR3 reads CASSSIPGQGFNGYTF. The CDR3 coding sequence is TGCGCCAGCAGCTCGATTCCGGGACAGGGTTTTAACGGCTACACCTTC.

The rearrangement uses TRBV12-3 or TRBV12-4 and TRBJ1-5, with D maybe TRBD1 (6 bases). The CDR3 extends over 14 amino acids. Trimming took off 5 bases at V and 6 bases at J, with 14 bases between the two ends. CDR3 nucleotide sequence: TGTGCCAGCAGTGAAAGAGTGGGGGCTCAGCCCCAGCATTTT. The encoded protein is CASSERVGAQPQHF.

This clonotype was seen only a few times. The V and J genes are TRBV5-6 and TRBJ1-5; D is uncertain. Germline-derived CDR1 and CDR2 are SGHDT and YYEEEE. V dropped 2 bases and J dropped 2 bases, with 11 bases sitting between them. The CDR3 runs 15 residues. The CDR3 sequence is CASSLGRARNQPQHF. The CDR3 DNA is TGTGCCAGCAGCTTAGGGCGGGCGCGCAATCAGCCCCAGCATTTT.

This clonotype came up many times. This rearrangement joins TRBV5-1 to TRBJ2-1; the match to TRBD1 covers 7 bases. Germline lookup yields CDR1 SGHRS and CDR2 YFSETQ. The CDR3 spans 16 residues. The V gene end was trimmed by 1 base and the J gene end by 14 bases; junction bases not matched to a gene: 18. CDR3 residues: CASSLSPRPRDSTEFF. CDR3 DNA: TGCGCCAGCAGCTTGTCACCTCGTCCTCGGGACAGCACGGAGTTCTTC.